This TCR beta chain came from a study of beta chain features in type 1 diabetes. The V and J ends lost 5 bases and 4 bases respectively, with 14 bases between them. The CDR3 runs to 14 residues. CDR1 SGHVS and CDR2 FQNEAQ come from the germline V gene. The authors reverse transcribed all of the isolated RNA, so sequencing captured expressed TCRB transcripts. TCRdb keeps only in-frame clones here, not all; method: immunoSEQ multiplex PCR. The sample shows around 450,000 clones, about an eighth of them seen only once. In regard to this clone: The antigen remains undetermined.

General study points: Compared to healthy donors, patients appeared to have naive, central memory and Treg TCRB repertoires that were more alike.

One heparinised blood draw, averaging about 0.11 L, came from each donor. This clonotype was obtained from a woman in her late teens or twenties in good health. This chain connects TRBV7-8 to TRBJ2-5, with D perhaps matching TRBD1 or TRBD2 (5 bases each). The sequenced sample was naive CD4+ T cells from blood. The CDR3 here is CASSGTRRRETQYF. The CDR3 nucleotides read TGTGCCAGCAGCGGGACCCGTCGGCGAGAGACCCAGTACTTC.